The 8 T cell receptor beta chains below were found in one sample sequenced in a study of T cell responses to AZD1222 COVID-19 vaccine. Profiled with immunoSEQ multiplex PCR; TCRdb holds only in-frame clones, not every one. The sample contains about 270,000 clones, 90% to 95% of which appear only once. This material consisted of peripheral blood, taken 28 days after the second AZD1222 dose. These receptors originate from an adult who received the AZD1222 COVID-19 vaccine.

The rearrangement uses TRBV5-1 and TRBJ2-7; D might be TRBD1 (5 bases). This CDR3 has 12 residues. Germline lookup yields CDR1 SGHRS and CDR2 YFSETQ. V lost 7 bases to trimming and J lost 1 base, with 9 bases between them. CDR3 residues: CASSRVSYEQYF. DNA for the CDR3: TGCGCCAGCTCCAGGGTATCCTACGAGCAGTACTTC.

The rearrangement links TRBV6-4 to TRBJ1-4; 7 nucleotides match TRBD1. Trimming at V came to 2 bases and at J to 7 bases, leaving 7 bases not matched to a gene. Germline V gene sequence: CDR1 MRHNA, CDR2 SNTAGT. This CDR3 is built from 15 residues. The CDR3 sequence is CASSDNGRGIEKLFF. In DNA form, the CDR3 reads TGTGCCAGCAGTGACAACGGCAGGGGGATTGAAAAACTGTTTTTT.

The J gene is TRBJ2-7, the V gene TRBV6-5, with 8 bases lining up with TRBD1. The CDR3 totals 14 residues. CDR1 and CDR2 from the germline V gene are MNHEY and SVGAGI. V trimming: 4 bases; J trimming: 2 bases; junction bases outside the gene matches: 4. CDR3 DNA: TGTGCCAGCAGTTTCGGACAGGGCCCCTACGAGCAGTACTTC. As protein: CASSFGQGPYEQYF.

The chain combines TRBV9 with TRBJ2-1; 9 bases line up with TRBD2. The CDR3 is 16 residues long. The germline V gene encodes CDR1 SGDLS and CDR2 YYNGEE. The J segment lost 7 bases and the V segment lost 0 bases, leaving 8 bases of the junction unmatched. As DNA, the CDR3 is TGTGCCAGCAGCGTAGGTCCTAGCGGGATTGGGAATGAGCAGTTCTTC. Its protein is CASSVGPSGIGNEQFF.

CDR3 sequence reads: CASVVTSSGIQPQHF. CDR3 in DNA: TGTGCCAGTGTGGTTACCTCATCCGGAATACAGCCCCAGCATTTT. This sequence joins TRBV19 and TRBJ1-5, with D uncertain. This CDR3 region has 15 residues. Trimming left V 8 bases short and J 7 bases short, with 21 bases between. Germline CDR1 reads LNHDA; CDR2 reads SQIVND (reference sequence).

The genes are TRBV6-5 and TRBJ1-6; D gene ambiguous. CDR1 is MNHEY and CDR2 is SVGAGI in the germline V gene. The CDR3 is 15 amino acids. The ends were cut back, 0 bases at V and 6 bases at J, with 9 bases in the middle. CDR3 loop: CASSYSREINSPLHF. The CDR3 DNA is TGTGCCAGCAGTTACTCGCGGGAGATTAATTCACCCCTCCACTTT.

The DNA of the CDR3 is TGTGCCAGCAGTCCCCTCGGACTAGCGGGGGGGCCGTTCGAGTTCTTC. Encoded protein: CASSPLGLAGGPFEFF. This rearrangement joins TRBV28 to TRBJ2-1, with TRBD2 matching over 15 bases. The CDR3 is 16 amino acids. The ends lost 5 bases at V and 14 bases at J; junction bases unmatched: 13. The germline V gene has CDR1 MDHEN and CDR2 SYDVKM.

The chain combines TRBV29-1 with TRBJ1-5; unclear D gene. Germline V gene data show CDR1 as SQVTM and CDR2 as ANQGSEA. The CDR3 has 13 residues. V gave up 4 bases and J gave up 0 bases, with 7 bases separating them. CDR3 in DNA: TGCAGCGTTGTGACTGATAGCAATCAGCCCCAGCATTTT. Its translation: CSVVTDSNQPQHF.